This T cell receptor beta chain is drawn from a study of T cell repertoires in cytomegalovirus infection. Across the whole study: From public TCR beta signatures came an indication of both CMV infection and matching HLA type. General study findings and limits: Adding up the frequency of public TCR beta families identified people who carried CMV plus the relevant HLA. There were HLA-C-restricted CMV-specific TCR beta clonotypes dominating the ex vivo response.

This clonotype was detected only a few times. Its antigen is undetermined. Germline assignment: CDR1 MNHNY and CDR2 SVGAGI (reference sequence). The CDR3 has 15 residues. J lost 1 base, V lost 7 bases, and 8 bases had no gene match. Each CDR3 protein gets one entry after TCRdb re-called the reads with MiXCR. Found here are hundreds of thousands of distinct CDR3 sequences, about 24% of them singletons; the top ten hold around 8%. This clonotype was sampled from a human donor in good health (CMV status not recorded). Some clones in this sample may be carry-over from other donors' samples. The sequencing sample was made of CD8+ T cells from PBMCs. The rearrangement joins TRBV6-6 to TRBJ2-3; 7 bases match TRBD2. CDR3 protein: CASTLYRGGTDTQYF. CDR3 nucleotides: TGTGCCAGCACTCTCTACCGGGGGGGCACAGATACGCAGTATTTT.